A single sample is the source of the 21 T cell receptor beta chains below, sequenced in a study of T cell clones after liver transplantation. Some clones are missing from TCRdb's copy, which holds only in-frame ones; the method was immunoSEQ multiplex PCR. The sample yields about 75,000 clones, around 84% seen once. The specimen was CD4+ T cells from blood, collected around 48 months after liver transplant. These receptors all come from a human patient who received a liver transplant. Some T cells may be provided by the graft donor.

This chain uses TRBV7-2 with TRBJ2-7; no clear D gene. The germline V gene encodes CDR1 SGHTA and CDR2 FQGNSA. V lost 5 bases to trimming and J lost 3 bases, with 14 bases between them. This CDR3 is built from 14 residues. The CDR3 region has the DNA TGTGCCAGCAGCCCATGGACGGACGGCTACGAGCAGTACTTC. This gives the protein CASSPWTDGYEQYF.

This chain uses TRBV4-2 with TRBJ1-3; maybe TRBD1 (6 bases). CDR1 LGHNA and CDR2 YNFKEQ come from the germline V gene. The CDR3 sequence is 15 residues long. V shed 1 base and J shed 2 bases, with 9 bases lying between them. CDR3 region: CASSQVGGTGNTIYF. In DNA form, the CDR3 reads TGTGCCAGCAGCCAAGTAGGGGGTACTGGAAACACCATATATTTT.

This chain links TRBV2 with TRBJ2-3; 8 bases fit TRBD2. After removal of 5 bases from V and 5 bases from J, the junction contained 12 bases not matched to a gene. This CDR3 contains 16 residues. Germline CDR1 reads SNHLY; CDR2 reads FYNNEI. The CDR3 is CASSLSSGSRLDTQYF. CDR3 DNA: TGTGCCAGCAGTTTATCCAGCGGGAGTCGGCTAGATACGCAGTATTTT. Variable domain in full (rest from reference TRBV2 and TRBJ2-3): EPEVTQTPSHQVTQMGQEVILRCVPISNHLYFYWYRQILGQKVEFLVSFYNNEISEKSEIFDDQFSVERPDGSNFTLKIRSTKLEDSAMYFCASSLSSGSRLDTQYFGPGTRLTVL.

The chain's CDR3 is CASTPLAPDTQYF. The CDR3 coding sequence is TGCGCCAGCACCCCCCTTGCCCCAGATACGCAGTATTTT. V is TRBV10-1 and J is TRBJ2-3; D not certain. Trimming took 7 bases from V and 4 from J, leaving 12 bases between them. This CDR3 spans 13 amino acids. The germline V gene encodes CDR1 WNHNN and CDR2 SYGVQD (reference sequence).

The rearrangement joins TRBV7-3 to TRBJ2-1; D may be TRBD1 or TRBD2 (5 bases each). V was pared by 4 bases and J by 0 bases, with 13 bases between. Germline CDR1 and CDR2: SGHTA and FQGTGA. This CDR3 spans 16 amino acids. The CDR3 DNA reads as TGTGCCAGCAGCTCACAGGCCGGAGGCTCCTACAATGAGCAGTTCTTC. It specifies CASSSQAGGSYNEQFF.

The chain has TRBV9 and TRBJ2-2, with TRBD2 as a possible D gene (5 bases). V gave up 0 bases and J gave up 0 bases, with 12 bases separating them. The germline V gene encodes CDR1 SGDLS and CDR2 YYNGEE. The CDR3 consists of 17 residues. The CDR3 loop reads CASSVAVGGTNTGELFF. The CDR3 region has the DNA TGTGCCAGCAGCGTAGCGGTTGGAGGAACGAACACCGGGGAGCTGTTTTTT. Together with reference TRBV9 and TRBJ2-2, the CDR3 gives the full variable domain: DSGVTQTPKHLITATGQRVTLRCSPRSGDLSVYWYQQSLDQGLQFLIQYYNGEERAKGNILERFSAQQFPDLHSELNLSSLELGDSALYFCASSVAVGGTNTGELFFGEGSRLTVL.

The CDR3 nucleotides are TGTGCCAGCAGTTACTCGAACAGGGGACGCAATGAGCAGTTCTTC. Amino acid sequence: CASSYSNRGRNEQFF. The V call is TRBV6-5, the J call TRBJ2-1, with TRBD1 identical over 7 bases. J gave up 6 bases and V 0 bases, and 5 bases lay outside the gene matches. The CDR3 length is 15 residues. Per the germline V gene, CDR1 is MNHEY and CDR2 is SVGAGI.

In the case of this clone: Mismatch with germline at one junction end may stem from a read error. Here the CDR3 DNA reads TGTGCCAGCAGCCTAGACCCAGCGGGAGTTACTGAGCAGTTCTTC. This translates into CASSLDPAGVTEQFF. The chain couples TRBV11-2 to TRBJ2-1; 8 nucleotides agree with TRBD2. CDR3 size: 15 residues. The germline CDR1 and CDR2 sequences are SGHAT and FQNNGV.

The CDR3 spells CASSSGQGTDTQYF. CDR3 nucleotide sequence: TGTGCCAGCTCATCGGGACAGGGCACAGATACGCAGTATTTT. The chain is built from TRBV18 and TRBJ2-3; TRBD1 agrees at 8 bases. The CDR3 has 14 amino acids. Germline CDR1 is KGHSH and CDR2 is LQKENI. V gave up 5 bases and J gave up 1 base; unmatched junction bases: 2.

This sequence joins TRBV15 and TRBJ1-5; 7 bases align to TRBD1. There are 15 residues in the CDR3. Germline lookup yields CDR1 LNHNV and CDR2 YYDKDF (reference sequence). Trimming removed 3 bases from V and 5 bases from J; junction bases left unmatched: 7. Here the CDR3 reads CATSREGQPYQPQHF. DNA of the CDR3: TGTGCCACCAGCAGGGAGGGACAGCCTTATCAGCCCCAGCATTTT.

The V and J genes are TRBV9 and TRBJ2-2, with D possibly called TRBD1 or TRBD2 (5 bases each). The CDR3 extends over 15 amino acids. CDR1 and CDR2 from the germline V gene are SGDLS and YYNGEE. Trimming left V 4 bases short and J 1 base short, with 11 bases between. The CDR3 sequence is CASSPRDGNTGELFF. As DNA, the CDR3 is TGTGCCAGCAGCCCTCGGGACGGGAACACCGGGGAGCTGTTTTTT. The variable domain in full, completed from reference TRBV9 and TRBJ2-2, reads DSGVTQTPKHLITATGQRVTLRCSPRSGDLSVYWYQQSLDQGLQFLIQYYNGEERAKGNILERFSAQQFPDLHSELNLSSLELGDSALYFCASSPRDGNTGELFFGEGSRLTVL.

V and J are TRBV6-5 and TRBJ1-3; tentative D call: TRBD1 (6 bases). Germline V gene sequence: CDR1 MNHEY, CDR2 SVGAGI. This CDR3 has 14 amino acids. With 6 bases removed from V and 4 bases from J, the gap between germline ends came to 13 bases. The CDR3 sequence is CASRKQGLGNTIYF. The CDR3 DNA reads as TGTGCCAGCAGGAAACAGGGACTGGGAAACACCATATATTTT.

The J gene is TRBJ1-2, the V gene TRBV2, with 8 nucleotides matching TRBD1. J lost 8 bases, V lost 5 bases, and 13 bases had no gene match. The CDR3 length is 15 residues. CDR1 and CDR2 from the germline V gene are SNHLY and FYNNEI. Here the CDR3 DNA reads TGTGCCAGCAGTCCTTCACCGACAGGGGTGGGCGGCTACACCTTC. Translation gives CASSPSPTGVGGYTF.

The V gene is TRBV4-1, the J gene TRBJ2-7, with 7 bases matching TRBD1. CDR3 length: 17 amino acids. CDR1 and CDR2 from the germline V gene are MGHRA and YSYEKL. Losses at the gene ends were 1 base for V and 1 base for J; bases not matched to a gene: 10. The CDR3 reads CASSQGWAGGLSYEQYF. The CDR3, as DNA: TGCGCCAGCAGCCAAGGATGGGCAGGGGGATTGTCCTACGAGCAGTACTTC.

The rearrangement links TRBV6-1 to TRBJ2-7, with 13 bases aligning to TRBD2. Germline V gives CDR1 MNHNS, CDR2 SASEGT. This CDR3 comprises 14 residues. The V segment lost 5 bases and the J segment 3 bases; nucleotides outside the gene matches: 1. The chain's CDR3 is CASSRTSGSYEQYF. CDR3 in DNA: TGTGCCAGCAGTCGGACTAGCGGGAGCTACGAGCAGTACTTC.

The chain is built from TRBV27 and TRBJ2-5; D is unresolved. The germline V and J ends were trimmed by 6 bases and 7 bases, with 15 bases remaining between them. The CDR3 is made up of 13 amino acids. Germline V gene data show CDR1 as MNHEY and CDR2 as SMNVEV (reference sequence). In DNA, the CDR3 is TGTGCCAGCAGCCTCAGCGTGTTCGGGACCCAGTACTTC. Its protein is CASSLSVFGTQYF.

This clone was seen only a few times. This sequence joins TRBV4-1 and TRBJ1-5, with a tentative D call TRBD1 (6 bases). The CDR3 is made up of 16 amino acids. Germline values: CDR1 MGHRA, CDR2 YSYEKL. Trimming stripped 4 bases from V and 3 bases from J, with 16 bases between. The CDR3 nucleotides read TGCGCCAGCAGCCCATTAGGGGGGGGCGACAATCAGCCCCAGCATTTT. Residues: CASSPLGGGDNQPQHF.

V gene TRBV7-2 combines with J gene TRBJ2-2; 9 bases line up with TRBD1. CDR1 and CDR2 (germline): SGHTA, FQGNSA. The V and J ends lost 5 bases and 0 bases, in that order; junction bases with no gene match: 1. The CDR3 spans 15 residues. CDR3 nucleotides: TGTGCCAGCAGCCGACAGGGGGCGAACACCGGGGAGCTGTTTTTT. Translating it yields CASSRQGANTGELFF.

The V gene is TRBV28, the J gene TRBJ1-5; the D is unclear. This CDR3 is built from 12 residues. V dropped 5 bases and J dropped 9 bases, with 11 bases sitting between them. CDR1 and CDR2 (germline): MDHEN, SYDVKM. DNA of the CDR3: TGTGCCAGCAGTCCCCCCCGAACGCCCCAGCATTTT. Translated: CASSPPRTPQHF.

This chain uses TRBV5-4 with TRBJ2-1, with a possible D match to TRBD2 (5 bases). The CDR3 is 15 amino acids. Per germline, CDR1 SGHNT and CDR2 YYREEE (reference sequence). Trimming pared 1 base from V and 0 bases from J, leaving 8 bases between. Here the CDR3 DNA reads TGTGCCAGCAGCTTGACGGGGAGCTCCTACAATGAGCAGTTCTTC. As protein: CASSLTGSSYNEQFF.

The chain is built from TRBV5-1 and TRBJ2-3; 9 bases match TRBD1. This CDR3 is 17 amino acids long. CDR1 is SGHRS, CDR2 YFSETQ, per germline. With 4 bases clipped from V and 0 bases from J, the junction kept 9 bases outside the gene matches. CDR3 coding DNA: TGCGCCAGCAGCGGGATACAGGGGGCCCTTAGCACAGATACGCAGTATTTT. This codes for CASSGIQGALSTDTQYF.